Below, 26 T cell receptor beta chains from the same sample are listed, as sequenced in a study of blood T cell repertoires in COVID-19. Method: immunoSEQ multiplex PCR; TCRdb's copy keeps in-frame clones and lacks some. Seen here are roughly 120,000 clones, about nine tenths observed once, and the top ten hold over 3.5%. The sequencing input was peripheral blood. These receptors were collected from a man between 45 and 60 years old with active COVID-19.

The chain has TRBV5-1 and TRBJ1-2; TRBD1 matches 8 bases. Germline V CDR1 and CDR2: SGHRS, YFSETQ. There are 14 residues in the CDR3. Trimming took 4 bases from V and 2 from J; bases not matched to a gene: 4. CDR3 amino acids: CASSDRGSNYGYTF. The CDR3, as DNA: TGCGCCAGCAGCGACAGGGGAAGCAACTATGGCTACACCTTC.

The chain recombines TRBV5-5 with TRBJ1-1, with a weak D call TRBD1 (6 bases). This CDR3 comprises 15 residues. Germline lookup yields CDR1 SGHKS and CDR2 YYEKEE (reference sequence). Trimming left V 5 bases short and J 6 bases short, with 20 bases between. CDR3 bases: TGTGCCAGCAGTTTTGACAGGCGGCAAATCGCTGAAGCTTTCTTT. Its protein product is CASSFDRRQIAEAFF. Filled out from reference TRBV5-5 and TRBJ1-1, the complete variable domain reads DAGVTQSPTHLIKTRGQQVTLRCSPISGHKSVSWYQQVLGQGPQFIFQYYEKEERGRGNFPDRFSARQFPNYSSELNVNALLLGDSALYLCASSFDRRQIAEAFFGQGTRLTVV.

This clone appeared once. V gene TRBV6-5 combines with J gene TRBJ1-1, with 10 bases aligning to TRBD1. V was pared by 2 bases and J by 5 bases, with 2 bases of the junction left unmatched. This CDR3 comprises 14 residues. Germline CDR1 and CDR2: MNHEY and SVGAGI. The DNA of the CDR3 is TGTGCCAGCAGTTACGGGGACAGGGGAACTGAAGCTTTCTTT. Translated, it gives CASSYGDRGTEAFF.

The chain employs TRBV5-4 and TRBJ2-3; 8 bases are a match to TRBD1. The germline V gene encodes CDR1 SGHNT and CDR2 YYREEE (reference sequence). V lost 3 bases, J lost 5 bases, and 5 bases stayed unmatched. CDR3 size: 14 residues. The CDR3 DNA reads TGTGCCAGCAGCTCGGACAGGGTGGTAGATACGCAGTATTTT. It translates to CASSSDRVVDTQYF. Supplemented by reference TRBV5-4 and TRBJ2-3, the full variable domain reads ETGVTQSPTHLIKTRGQQVTLRCSSQSGHNTVSWYQQALGQGPQFIFQYYREEENGRGNFPPRFSGLQFPNYSSELNVNALELDDSALYLCASSSDRVVDTQYFGPGTRLTVL.

CDR3 loop: CASSSPSSRGNTEAFF. CDR3 nucleotide sequence: TGTGCCAGCAGTTCCCCCTCCAGCCGGGGGAACACTGAAGCTTTCTTT. The chain uses TRBV28 and TRBJ1-1, with D uncertain. There are 16 residues in the CDR3. The V gene lost 4 bases and the J gene lost 1 base, with 16 bases spanning the gap. CDR1 is MDHEN, CDR2 SYDVKM, per germline. Supplemented by reference TRBV28 and TRBJ1-1, the full variable domain reads DVKVTQSSRYLVKRTGEKVFLECVQDMDHENMFWYRQDPGLGLRLIYFSYDVKMKEKGDIPEGYSVSREKKERFSLILESASTNQTSMYLCASSSPSSRGNTEAFFGQGTRLTVV.

This clone was seen more than once but under ten times. The chain combines TRBV27 with TRBJ1-1; D remains unclear. CDR1 is MNHEY, CDR2 SMNVEV, per germline (reference sequence). Trimming stripped 5 bases from V and 0 bases from J, with 7 bases between. The CDR3 spans 13 residues. Here the CDR3 reads CASSPQMNTEAFF. The DNA for the CDR3 is TGTGCCAGCAGTCCCCAGATGAACACTGAAGCTTTCTTT.

The chain recombines TRBV5-1 with TRBJ1-6; D is uncertain. The germline gives CDR1 SGHRS, CDR2 YFSETQ. V dropped 0 bases and J dropped 8 bases, with 21 bases sitting between them. This CDR3 has 18 amino acids. CDR3 DNA: TGCGCCAGCAGCTTGGCCGGATACACCGGGGTCGGAGATTCACCCCTCCACTTT. This translates into CASSLAGYTGVGDSPLHF.

The chain recombines TRBV3-1 (or the pseudogene TRBV3-2) with TRBJ2-1; no definite D call. CDR1 is LGHDT, CDR2 YNNKEL, per germline (reference sequence). CDR3 length: 14 amino acids. V lost 1 base to trimming and J lost 1 base, with 5 bases between them. CDR3 sequence: CASSQVRSYNEQFF. Here the CDR3 DNA reads TGTGCCAGCAGCCAAGTGAGATCCTACAATGAGCAGTTCTTC.

The chain uses TRBV19 and TRBJ1-3; perhaps TRBD1 as D (5 bases). CDR1 and CDR2 from the germline V gene are LNHDA and SQIVND (reference sequence). The V end was cut by 9 bases, the J end by 7 bases, with 22 bases between. The CDR3 is made up of 15 amino acids. DNA of the CDR3: TGTGCCAGCGGGGGGGGTCGTCGGGCTCCTAACACCATATATTTT. Its translation is CASGGGRRAPNTIYF. The entire variable domain, with the rest obtained from reference TRBV19 and TRBJ1-3, is as follows: DGGITQSPKYLFRKEGQNVTLSCEQNLNHDAMYWYRQDPGQGLRLIYYSQIVNDFQKGDIAEGYSVSREKKESFPLTVTSAQKNPTAFYLCASGGGRRAPNTIYFGEGSWLTVV.

The genes are TRBV27 and TRBJ2-7; D uncertain. This CDR3 is 14 amino acids long. V was pared by 7 bases and J by 6 bases, with 19 bases between. CDR1 is MNHEY and CDR2 is SMNVEV in the germline V gene (reference sequence). CDR3 region: CASKRTDPQSEQYF. The CDR3 region has the DNA TGTGCCAGCAAAAGAACAGACCCTCAAAGCGAGCAGTACTTC.

The V gene is TRBV25-1, the J gene TRBJ2-1, with TRBD2 identical over 7 bases. V was pared by 1 base and J by 12 bases, with 6 bases of the junction left unmatched. Germline-derived CDR1 and CDR2 are MGHDK and SYGVNS. The CDR3 spans 13 residues. CDR3 in DNA: TGTGCCAGCAGTGAATTTGGGGGGACTACGCAGTTCTTC. It specifies CASSEFGGTTQFF.

This chain joins TRBV4-2 and TRBJ2-7, with TRBD2 as a possible D gene (5 bases). V gave up 1 base and J gave up 4 bases, with 8 bases separating them. From germline, CDR1 is LGHNA and CDR2 YNFKEQ. The CDR3 runs to 13 residues. CDR3 sequence reads: CASSQGAGYEQYV. DNA for the CDR3: TGTGCCAGCAGCCAAGGGGCGGGTTACGAGCAGTACGTC.

The chain recombines TRBV7-2 with TRBJ2-3, with 11 bases lining up with TRBD2. The CDR3 is made up of 19 amino acids. With 5 bases clipped from V and 2 bases from J, the junction kept 15 bases outside the gene matches. Germline V lookup: CDR1 SGHTA, CDR2 FQGNSA. Here the CDR3 reads CASSPQPARLAGNTDTQYF. In nucleotides, the CDR3 is TGTGCCAGCAGCCCCCAGCCCGCAAGACTAGCGGGAAACACAGATACGCAGTATTTT.

The chain combines TRBV6-6 with TRBJ1-2; the D is unclear. The CDR3 extends over 13 amino acids. The germline V gene has CDR1 MNHNY and CDR2 SVGAGI (reference sequence). The V end lost 6 bases, the J end lost 4 bases, and 12 bases lay between the germline ends. The CDR3 spells CASRPTQIYGYTF. CDR3 bases: TGTGCCAGCAGACCGACACAAATCTATGGCTACACCTTC.

The chain carries TRBV7-9 and TRBJ2-2; a possible D gene is TRBD1 (5 bases). This CDR3 contains 15 residues. CDR1 and CDR2 (germline): SEHNR, FQNEAQ (reference sequence). The V and J ends lost 1 base and 6 bases respectively, with 12 bases between them. The CDR3 here is CASSLGQLEAGELFF. Here the CDR3 DNA reads TGTGCCAGCAGCTTAGGACAGCTCGAGGCCGGGGAGCTGTTTTTT.

This clone occurred once. The genes are TRBV18 and TRBJ1-2; 7 bases fit TRBD1. The junction had 10 bases not matched to a gene; V was cut back by 2 bases and J by 4 bases. The CDR3 is made up of 16 amino acids. CDR1 is KGHSH and CDR2 is LQKENI in the germline V gene. CDR3 sequence: CASSPTRGQRFYGYTF. CDR3 in DNA: TGTGCCAGCTCACCAACGAGGGGGCAAAGGTTCTATGGCTACACCTTC.

V usage is TRBV3-1 (or the pseudogene TRBV3-2) and J usage is TRBJ2-5; TRBD1 aligns across 9 bases. Unmatched junction bases numbered 12, after V lost 3 bases and J lost 13 bases. The CDR3 loop spans 14 amino acids. Looked up from germline, CDR1 is LGHDT and CDR2 is YNNKEL (reference sequence). The CDR3 here is CASSQDRNRGRGYF. The CDR3, as DNA: TGTGCCAGCAGCCAGGATCGGAACAGGGGGCGAGGGTACTTC.

The chain employs TRBV5-6 and TRBJ2-1; 15 positions match TRBD2. CDR3 length equals 18 residues. Germline V gene lookup returns CDR1 SGHDT and CDR2 YYEEEE. Germline trimming cut 3 bases from V and 1 base from J; bases unmatched to any gene: 5. CDR3 in DNA: TGTGCCAGCAGCTGGAGGACTAGCGGGAGGGCGTCCTACAATGAGCAGTTCTTC. It is translated as CASSWRTSGRASYNEQFF. Full variable domain (outside the CDR3, taken from reference TRBV5-6 and TRBJ2-1): DAGVTQSPTHLIKTRGQQVTLRCSPKSGHDTVSWYQQALGQGPQFIFQYYEEEERQRGNFPDRFSGHQFPNYSSELNVNALLLGDSALYLCASSWRTSGRASYNEQFFGPGTRLTVL.

The chain couples TRBV5-5 to TRBJ2-3; 9 bases agree with TRBD2. The V gene's germline CDR1 is SGHKS and CDR2 YYEKEE (reference sequence). The CDR3 has 18 residues. Trimming removed 0 bases from V and 5 bases from J; junction bases left unmatched: 13. The CDR3 here is CASSLAARAGGGIDTQYF. DNA of the CDR3: TGTGCCAGCAGCTTGGCCGCTCGAGCGGGAGGAGGTATAGATACGCAGTATTTT.

This CDR3 is CASKRNGGKDGELFF. CDR3 DNA sequence: TGTGCCAGCAAGAGGAATGGAGGGAAGGACGGGGAGCTGTTTTTT. The chain uses TRBV6-5 and TRBJ2-2; TRBD2 is a possible D gene (6 bases). The CDR3 consists of 15 residues. V was trimmed by 7 bases and J by 7 bases, leaving 19 bases between them. Germline CDR1 MNHEY, CDR2 SVGAGI.

This sequence joins TRBV5-1 and TRBJ2-3, with 12 bases lining up with TRBD1. The CDR3 extends over 16 amino acids. The germline V gene encodes CDR1 SGHRS and CDR2 YFSETQ. V lost 0 bases, J lost 6 bases, and 5 bases stayed unmatched. The CDR3 sequence is CASSLEGTGGSDTQYF. CDR3 DNA: TGCGCCAGCAGCTTGGAGGGGACAGGGGGCTCGGATACGCAGTATTTT.

This sequence joins TRBV29-1 and TRBJ1-1, with D unclear. Trimming cost V 3 bases and J 0 bases, with 5 bases left between them. This CDR3 has 12 residues. CDR1 is SQVTM and CDR2 is ANQGSEA in the germline V gene. DNA of the CDR3: TGCAGCGTTGATGAGATGAACACTGAAGCTTTCTTT. Its translation is CSVDEMNTEAFF.

The rearrangement joins TRBV18 to TRBJ1-2, with D maybe TRBD1 (5 bases). Deletions cut 3 bases from V and 4 bases from J, with 9 bases between. This CDR3 has 13 amino acids. Germline assignment: CDR1 KGHSH and CDR2 LQKENI. Written as DNA, the CDR3 is TGTGCCAGCTCACCGGGGGGAGGCTATGGCTACACCTTC. Translation gives CASSPGGGYGYTF.

This chain uses TRBV7-2 with TRBJ2-5; 8 positions match TRBD1. The CDR3 extends over 17 amino acids. Germline V CDR1 and CDR2: SGHTA, FQGNSA. With 1 base clipped from V and 1 base from J, the junction kept 8 bases outside the gene matches. In DNA, the CDR3 is TGTGCCAGCAGCTTAGGGCTCGGACAGGGAATCCAAGAGACCCAGTACTTC. It encodes CASSLGLGQGIQETQYF.

The genes are TRBV19 and TRBJ2-1, with 7 bases lining up with TRBD2. V lost 7 bases to trimming and J lost 2 bases; unmatched junction nucleotides: 5. CDR1 is LNHDA, CDR2 SQIVND, per germline (reference sequence). The CDR3 totals 14 residues. Here the CDR3 reads CASKASGPYNEQFF. The CDR3, as DNA: TGTGCCAGTAAGGCTAGCGGCCCCTACAATGAGCAGTTCTTC.

The CDR3 DNA sequence: TGTGCCAGCAGCTTATCTCCCACTAGCGGGTGGTTGAATGAGCAGTTCTTC. Its translation: CASSLSPTSGWLNEQFF. The chain employs TRBV7-9 and TRBJ2-1, with TRBD2 identical over 9 bases. Germline V gene data show CDR1 as SEHNR and CDR2 as FQNEAQ (reference sequence). The CDR3 covers 17 residues. V lost 2 bases and J lost 7; bases outside the gene matches: 12.